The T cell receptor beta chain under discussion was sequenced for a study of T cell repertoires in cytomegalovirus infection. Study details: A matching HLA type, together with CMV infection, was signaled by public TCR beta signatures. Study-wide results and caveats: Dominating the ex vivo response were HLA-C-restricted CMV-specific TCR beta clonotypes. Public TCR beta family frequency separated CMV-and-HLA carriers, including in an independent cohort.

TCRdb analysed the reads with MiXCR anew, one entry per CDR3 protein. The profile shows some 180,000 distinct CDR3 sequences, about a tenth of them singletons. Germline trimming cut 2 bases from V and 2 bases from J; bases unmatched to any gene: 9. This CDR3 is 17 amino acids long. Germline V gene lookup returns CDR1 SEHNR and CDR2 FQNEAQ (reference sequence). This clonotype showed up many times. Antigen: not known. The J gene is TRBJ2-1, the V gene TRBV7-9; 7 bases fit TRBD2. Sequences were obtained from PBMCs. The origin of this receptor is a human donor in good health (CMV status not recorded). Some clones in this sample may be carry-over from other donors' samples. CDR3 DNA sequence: TGTGCCAGCAGCTTATTAGCTCTAGCGGAGACCTACAATGAGCAGTTCTTC. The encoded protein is CASSLLALAETYNEQFF.